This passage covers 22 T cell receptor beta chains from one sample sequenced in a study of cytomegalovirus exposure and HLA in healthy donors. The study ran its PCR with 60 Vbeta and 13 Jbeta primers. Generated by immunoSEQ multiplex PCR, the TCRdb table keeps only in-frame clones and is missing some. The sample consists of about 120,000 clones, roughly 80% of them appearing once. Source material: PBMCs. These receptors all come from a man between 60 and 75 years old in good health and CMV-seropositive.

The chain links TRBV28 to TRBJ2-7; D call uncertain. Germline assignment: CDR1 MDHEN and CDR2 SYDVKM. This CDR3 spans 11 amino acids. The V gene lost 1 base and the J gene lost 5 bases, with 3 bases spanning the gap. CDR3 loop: CASSLSDEQYF. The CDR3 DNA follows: TGTGCCAGCAGTTTATCGGACGAGCAGTACTTC.

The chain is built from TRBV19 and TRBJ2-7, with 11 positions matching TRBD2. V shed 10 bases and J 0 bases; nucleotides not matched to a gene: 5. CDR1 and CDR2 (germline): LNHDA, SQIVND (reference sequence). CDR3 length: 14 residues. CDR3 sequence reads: CATGLAGSSYEQYF. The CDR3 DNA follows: TGTGCCACCGGACTAGCGGGCTCCTCCTACGAGCAGTACTTC.

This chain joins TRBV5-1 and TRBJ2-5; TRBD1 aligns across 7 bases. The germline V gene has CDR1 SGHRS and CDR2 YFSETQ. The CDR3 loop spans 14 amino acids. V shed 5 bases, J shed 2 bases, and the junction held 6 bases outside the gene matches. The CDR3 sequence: CASRSGTAQETQYF. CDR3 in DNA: TGCGCCAGCAGATCCGGGACAGCGCAAGAGACCCAGTACTTC.

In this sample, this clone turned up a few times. CDR3 in amino acids: CASPDRTGELFF. CDR3 DNA: TGTGCCTCCCCGGACAGGACCGGGGAGCTGTTTTTT. The V call is TRBV30, the J call TRBJ2-2, with TRBD1 identical over 7 bases. The CDR3 contains 12 residues. After removal of 7 bases from V and 5 bases from J, the junction contained 4 bases not matched to a gene. Germline V gives CDR1 GTSNPN, CDR2 SVGIG (reference sequence).

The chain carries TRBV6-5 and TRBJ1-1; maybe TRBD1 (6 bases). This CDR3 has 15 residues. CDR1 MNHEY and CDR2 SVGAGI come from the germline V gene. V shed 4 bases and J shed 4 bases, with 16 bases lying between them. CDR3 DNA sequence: TGTGCCAGCAGTTCCGACAGACAGGTTGGCACTGAAGCTTTCTTT. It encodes CASSSDRQVGTEAFF.

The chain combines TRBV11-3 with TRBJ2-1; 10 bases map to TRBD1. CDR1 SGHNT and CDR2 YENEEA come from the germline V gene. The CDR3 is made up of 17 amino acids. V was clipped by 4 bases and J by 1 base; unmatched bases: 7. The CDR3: CASSYGTGARSYNEQFF. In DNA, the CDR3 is TGTGCCAGCAGCTATGGGACAGGGGCGCGGTCCTACAATGAGCAGTTCTTC.

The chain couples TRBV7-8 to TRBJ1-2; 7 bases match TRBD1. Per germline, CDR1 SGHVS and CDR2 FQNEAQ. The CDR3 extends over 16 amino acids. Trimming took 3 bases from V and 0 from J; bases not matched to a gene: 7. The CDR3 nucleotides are TGTGCCAGCAGCTTGGACAGGAGTCTATCTAACTATGGCTACACCTTC. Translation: CASSLDRSLSNYGYTF.

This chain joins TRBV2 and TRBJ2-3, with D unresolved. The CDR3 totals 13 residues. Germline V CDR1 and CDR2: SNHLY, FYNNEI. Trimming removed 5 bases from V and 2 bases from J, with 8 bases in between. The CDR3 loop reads CASSTELTDTQYF. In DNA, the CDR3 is TGTGCCAGCAGTACCGAACTCACAGATACGCAGTATTTT. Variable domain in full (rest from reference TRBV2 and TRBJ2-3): EPEVTQTPSHQVTQMGQEVILRCVPISNHLYFYWYRQILGQKVEFLVSFYNNEISEKSEIFDDQFSVERPDGSNFTLKIRSTKLEDSAMYFCASSTELTDTQYFGPGTRLTVL.

In DNA form, the CDR3 reads TGCGCCAGCAGCGCGTCCAATGCCGACTACTATGGCTACACCTTC. This sequence encodes CASSASNADYYGYTF. The genes are TRBV5-1 and TRBJ1-2; D is undetermined. This CDR3 region has 15 residues. The V end lost 4 bases, the J end lost 3 bases, and 16 bases lay between the germline ends. The germline V gene encodes CDR1 SGHRS and CDR2 YFSETQ. The full variable domain, in which reference TRBV5-1 and TRBJ1-2 provide the parts outside the CDR3, is KAGVTQTPRYLIKTRGQQVTLSCSPISGHRSVSWYQQTPGQGLQFLFEYFSETQRNKGNFPGRFSGRQFSNSRSEMNVSTLELGDSALYLCASSASNADYYGYTFGSGTRLTVV.

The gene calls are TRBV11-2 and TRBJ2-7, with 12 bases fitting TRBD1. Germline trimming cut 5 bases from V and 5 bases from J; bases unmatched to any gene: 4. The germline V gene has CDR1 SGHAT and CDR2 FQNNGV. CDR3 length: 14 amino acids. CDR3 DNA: TGTGCCAGCAGCAATCGGGACAGGGGGCACGAGCAGTACTTC. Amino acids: CASSNRDRGHEQYF. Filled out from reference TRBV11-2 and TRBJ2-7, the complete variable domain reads EAGVAQSPRYKIIEKRQSVAFWCNPISGHATLYWYQQILGQGPKLLIQFQNNGVVDDSQLPKDRFSAERLKGVDSTLKIQPAKLEDSAVYLCASSNRDRGHEQYFGPGTRLTVT.

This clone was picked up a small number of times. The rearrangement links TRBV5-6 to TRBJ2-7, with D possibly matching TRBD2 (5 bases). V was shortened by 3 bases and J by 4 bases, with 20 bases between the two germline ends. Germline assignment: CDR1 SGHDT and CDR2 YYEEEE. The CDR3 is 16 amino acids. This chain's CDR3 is CASSWSPSGRGYEQYF. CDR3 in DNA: TGTGCCAGCAGCTGGTCCCCCAGCGGAAGAGGGTACGAGCAGTACTTC. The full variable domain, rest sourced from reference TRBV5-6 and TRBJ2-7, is DAGVTQSPTHLIKTRGQQVTLRCSPKSGHDTVSWYQQALGQGPQFIFQYYEEEERQRGNFPDRFSGHQFPNYSSELNVNALLLGDSALYLCASSWSPSGRGYEQYFGPGTRLTVT.

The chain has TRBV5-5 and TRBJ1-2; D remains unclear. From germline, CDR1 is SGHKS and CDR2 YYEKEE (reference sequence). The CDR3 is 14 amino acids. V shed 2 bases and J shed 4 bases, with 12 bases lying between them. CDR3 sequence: CASSFDGYSYGYTF. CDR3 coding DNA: TGTGCCAGCAGCTTCGACGGGTATAGCTATGGCTACACCTTC.

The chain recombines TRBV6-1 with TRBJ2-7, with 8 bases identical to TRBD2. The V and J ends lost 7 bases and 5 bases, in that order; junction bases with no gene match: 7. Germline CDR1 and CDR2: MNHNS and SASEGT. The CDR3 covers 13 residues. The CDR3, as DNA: TGTGCCAGCACCCGGGAGGGCGGGGACGAGCAGTACTTC. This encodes CASTREGGDEQYF.

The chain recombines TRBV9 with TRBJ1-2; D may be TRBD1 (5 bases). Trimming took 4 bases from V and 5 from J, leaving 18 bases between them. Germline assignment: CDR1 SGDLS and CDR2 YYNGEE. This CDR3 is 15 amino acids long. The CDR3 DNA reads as TGTGCCAGCAGCCAGCAGACAGTTCCCTTTTATGGCTACACCTTC. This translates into CASSQQTVPFYGYTF.

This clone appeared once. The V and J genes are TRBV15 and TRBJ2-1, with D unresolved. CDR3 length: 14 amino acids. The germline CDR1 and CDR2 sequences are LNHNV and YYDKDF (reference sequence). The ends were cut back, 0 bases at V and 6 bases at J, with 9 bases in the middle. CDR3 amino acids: CATSRDQVTNEQFF. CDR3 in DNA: TGTGCCACCAGCAGAGATCAGGTTACCAATGAGCAGTTCTTC.

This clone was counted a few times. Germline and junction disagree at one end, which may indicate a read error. The CDR3 region has the DNA TGTGCCAGCAGTTACTCATCGGCGGGATCCTACGAGCAGTACTTC. Its protein is CASSYSSAGSYEQYF. The chain couples TRBV6-4 to TRBJ2-7; possibly TRBD2 for D (6 bases). Germline CDR1 MRHNA, CDR2 SNTAGT. CDR3 length equals 15 residues.

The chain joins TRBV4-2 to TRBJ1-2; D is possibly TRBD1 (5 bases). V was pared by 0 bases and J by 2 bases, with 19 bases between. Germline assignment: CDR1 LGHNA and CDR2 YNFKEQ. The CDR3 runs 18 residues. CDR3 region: CASSQDVLVQDTNYGYTF. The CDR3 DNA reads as TGTGCCAGCAGCCAAGATGTGTTAGTACAGGACACGAACTATGGCTACACCTTC.

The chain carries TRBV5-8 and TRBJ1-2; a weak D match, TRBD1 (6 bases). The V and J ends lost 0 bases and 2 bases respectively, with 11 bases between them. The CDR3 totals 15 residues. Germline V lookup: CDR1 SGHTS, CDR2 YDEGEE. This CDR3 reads CASSLVGRGNYGYTF. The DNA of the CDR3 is TGTGCCAGCAGCTTGGTGGGCAGGGGAAACTATGGCTACACCTTC. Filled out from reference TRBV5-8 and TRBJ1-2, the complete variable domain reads EAGVTQSPTHLIKTRGQQATLRCSPISGHTSVYWYQQALGLGLQFLLWYDEGEERNRGNFPPRFSGRQFPNYSSELNVNALELEDSALYLCASSLVGRGNYGYTFGSGTRLTVV.

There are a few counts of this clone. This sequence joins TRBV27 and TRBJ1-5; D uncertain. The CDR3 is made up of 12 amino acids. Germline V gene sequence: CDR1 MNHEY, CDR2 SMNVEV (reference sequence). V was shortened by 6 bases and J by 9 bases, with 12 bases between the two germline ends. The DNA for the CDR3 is TGTGCCAGCAGGGAGTACGATCGGCCCCAGCATTTT. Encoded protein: CASREYDRPQHF.

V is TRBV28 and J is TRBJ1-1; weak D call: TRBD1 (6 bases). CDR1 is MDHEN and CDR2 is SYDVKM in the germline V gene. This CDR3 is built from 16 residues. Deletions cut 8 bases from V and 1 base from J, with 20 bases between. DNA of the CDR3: TGTGCCAGCGGAGCCTGGGGACAACCCGGGAACACTGAAGCTTTCTTT. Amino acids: CASGAWGQPGNTEAFF.

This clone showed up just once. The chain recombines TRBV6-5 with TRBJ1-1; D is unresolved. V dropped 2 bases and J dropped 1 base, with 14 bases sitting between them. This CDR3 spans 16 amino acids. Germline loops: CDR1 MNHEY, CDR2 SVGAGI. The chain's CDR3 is CASSYIREAGNTEAFF. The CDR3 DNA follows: TGTGCCAGCAGTTACATTCGGGAGGCTGGGAACACTGAAGCTTTCTTT.

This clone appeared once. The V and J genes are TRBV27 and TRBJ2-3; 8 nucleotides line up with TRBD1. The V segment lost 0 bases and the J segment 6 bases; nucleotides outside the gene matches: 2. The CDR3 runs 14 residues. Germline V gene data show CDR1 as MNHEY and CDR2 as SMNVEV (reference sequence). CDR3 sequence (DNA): TGTGCCAGCAGTTTATCGAACAGGGGGGATACGCAGTATTTT. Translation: CASSLSNRGDTQYF.